This TCR beta chain was sequenced for a study of spatial heterogeneity in lung cancer. The study's findings and limits: The number of expanded tumor alpha and beta chains correlated with mutation number.

MiXCR was run by TCRdb on the 5' RACE reads, yielding one entry per CDR3 protein. The sample holds thousands of distinct CDR3 sequences; approximately 5.3% are singletons and the top ten take nearly 25%. At least ten counts were recorded for this clonotype. Its specificity is not known. Indicated time point: sample taken at primary tumor resection. The donor population consisted of just over 70 patients with untreated, early-stage non-small cell lung cancer. This specimen was lung tumor tissue, taken at surgery. The origin of this receptor is a male donor with early-stage non-small cell lung cancer.

The CDR3 here is CASSSTGTTNTGELFF. Written as DNA, the CDR3 is TGTGCCAGCAGCTCGACAGGGACAACGAACACCGGGGAGCTGTTTTTT. This chain links TRBV7-3 with TRBJ2-2; the match to TRBD1 covers 7 bases. The germline CDR1 and CDR2 sequences are SGHTA and FQGTGA. V was pared by 4 bases and J by 0 bases, with 5 bases of the junction left unmatched. The CDR3 covers 16 residues.